These 30 T cell receptor beta chains came from one sample sequenced in a study of PD-1 blockade in classical Hodgkin lymphoma. The time point: newly diagnosed, previously untreated cHL patient sample. Purification of CD4+ T cells from thawed PBMCs was performed via magnetic negative selection. The repertoire was sequenced with immunoSEQ multiplex PCR; TCRdb's copy has only in-frame clones and lacks some. This table holds 20,000 to 30,000 clones, more than 80% found once. The sequencing sample was made of CD4+ T cells from blood. The source is a human donor with classical Hodgkin lymphoma.

This clone was seen only a few times. The chain combines TRBV15 with TRBJ1-1; D possibly corresponds to TRBD1 (5 bases). Germline V gives CDR1 LNHNV, CDR2 YYDKDF (reference sequence). Trimming stripped 0 bases from V and 5 bases from J, with 10 bases between. This CDR3 spans 14 amino acids. The CDR3 sequence: CATSRDLGVTEAFF. The CDR3 nucleotides read TGTGCCACCAGCAGAGATTTAGGGGTAACTGAAGCTTTCTTT.

V is TRBV6-4 and J is TRBJ2-7; perhaps TRBD2 as D (5 bases). Per the germline V gene, CDR1 is MRHNA and CDR2 is SNTAGT. Trimming shortened V by 11 bases and J by 5 bases, and 13 bases separated the two germline ends. The CDR3 loop spans 11 amino acids. The CDR3 DNA reads as TGTGCCCGCGGACTGGGCCACGAGCAGTACTTC. Translation: CARGLGHEQYF.

V is TRBV5-1 and J is TRBJ1-5; D ambiguous. Germline V CDR1 and CDR2: SGHRS, YFSETQ. The CDR3 is made up of 14 amino acids. The V gene lost 0 bases and the J gene lost 5 bases, with 9 bases spanning the gap. The DNA of the CDR3 is TGCGCCAGCAGCTTGGGGTCGGGCTATCAGCCCCAGCATTTT. This codes for CASSLGSGYQPQHF.

CDR3 nucleotide sequence: TGTGCCAGCATGAAAGGACAGGGCTCCTACAATGAGCAGTTCTTC. It is translated as CASMKGQGSYNEQFF. The chain is built from TRBV5-4 and TRBJ2-1, with 8 bases fitting TRBD1. Germline V lookup: CDR1 SGHNT, CDR2 YYREEE (reference sequence). Trimming cost V 6 bases and J 0 bases; bases outside gene matches: 5. The CDR3 is 15 amino acids.

This clone was detected once. The chain couples TRBV5-1 to TRBJ1-4; D call uncertain. The CDR3 is 14 residues long. Germline-derived CDR1 and CDR2 are SGHRS and YFSETQ. V was shortened by 6 bases and J by 7 bases, with 16 bases between the two germline ends. CDR3 region: CASKLGQEGEKLFF. DNA of the CDR3: TGCGCCAGCAAACTAGGGCAAGAGGGTGAAAAACTGTTTTTT.

The chain joins TRBV7-9 to TRBJ1-4; 7 positions match TRBD1. The CDR3 contains 17 residues. Germline V gene data show CDR1 as SEHNR and CDR2 as FQNEAQ (reference sequence). V lost 5 bases and J lost 6; bases outside the gene matches: 15. The chain's CDR3 is CASSPHPRQGGDEKLFF. The CDR3 bases are TGTGCCAGCAGCCCCCACCCCAGACAGGGTGGGGATGAAAAACTGTTTTTT.

This chain uses TRBV7-8 with TRBJ1-6; 8 bases match TRBD1. CDR3 length: 15 amino acids. Trimming removed 0 bases from V and 9 bases from J; junction bases left unmatched: 4. The V gene's germline CDR1 is SGHVS and CDR2 FQNEAQ. DNA for the CDR3: TGTGCCAGCAGCTTAGCCGCAGGGGGCTCTTCACCCCTCCACTTT. It specifies CASSLAAGGSSPLHF.

J is TRBJ1-1 and V is TRBV2; no reliable D call. Germline V gene lookup returns CDR1 SNHLY and CDR2 FYNNEI. The CDR3 length is 12 residues. V shed 6 bases and J shed 10 bases, with 15 bases lying between them. Here the CDR3 DNA reads TGTGCCAGCAGCCGTCGGGAGGGTACAGCTTTCTTT. As protein: CASSRREGTAFF.

This clone was seen more than once but under ten times. The V call is TRBV9, the J call TRBJ1-6; no definite D call. Germline values: CDR1 SGDLS, CDR2 YYNGEE. CDR3 length: 13 residues. V lost 0 bases to trimming and J lost 6 bases, with 4 bases between them. This chain's CDR3 is CASSVELNSPLHF. In DNA, the CDR3 is TGTGCCAGCAGCGTAGAACTTAATTCACCCCTCCACTTT.

V and J are TRBV30 and TRBJ1-2; D unclear. The CDR3 is 12 amino acids. Germline V lookup: CDR1 GTSNPN, CDR2 SVGIG (reference sequence). V was trimmed by 4 bases and J by 2 bases, leaving 8 bases between them. Written as DNA, the CDR3 is TGTGCCTGGAATGAGGCGAACTATGGCTACACCTTC. Protein: CAWNEANYGYTF. The variable domain in full, completed from reference TRBV30 and TRBJ1-2, reads SQTIHQWPATLVQPVGSPLSLECTVEGTSNPNLYWYRQAAGRGLQLLFYSVGIGQISSEVPQNLSASRPQDRQFILSSKKLLLSDSGFYLCAWNEANYGYTFGSGTRLTVV.

The rearrangement links TRBV7-9 to TRBJ2-7; no firm D call. CDR1 and CDR2 (germline): SEHNR, FQNEAQ (reference sequence). The CDR3 extends over 11 amino acids. Trimming took off 1 base at V and 6 bases at J, with 4 bases between the two ends. The CDR3 protein is CASSLGPEQYF. CDR3 DNA: TGTGCCAGCAGCTTAGGGCCCGAGCAGTACTTC.

This clone was recorded a few times. The chain is built from TRBV5-1 and TRBJ1-6, with TRBD1 as a possible D gene (6 bases). The V end was cut by 2 bases, the J end by 13 bases, with 16 bases between. CDR1 and CDR2 (germline): SGHRS, YFSETQ. This CDR3 has 14 amino acids. The CDR3 loop is CASSLLGAISPLHF. In nucleotides, the CDR3 is TGCGCCAGCAGCTTATTGGGGGCCATCTCGCCCCTCCACTTT.

J is TRBJ2-3 and V is TRBV5-1, with D perhaps being TRBD1 or TRBD2 (6 bases each). CDR3 length: 13 residues. Trimming shortened V by 4 bases and J by 4 bases, and 10 bases separated the two germline ends. Germline CDR1 SGHRS, CDR2 YFSETQ. The chain's CDR3 is CASSDGGADTQYF. Here the CDR3 DNA reads TGCGCCAGCAGCGACGGGGGCGCAGATACGCAGTATTTT.

This clone was found once. V and J are TRBV6-4 and TRBJ1-6; tentative D call: TRBD1 (6 bases). Trimming stripped 0 bases from V and 13 bases from J, with 13 bases between. There are 14 residues in the CDR3. Germline V gene sequence: CDR1 MRHNA, CDR2 SNTAGT. This chain's CDR3 is CASSDSRGEGPLHF. The DNA for the CDR3 is TGTGCCAGCAGTGACTCTAGGGGGGAAGGGCCCCTCCACTTT.

The chain is built from TRBV7-8 and TRBJ2-3; D is unclear. The CDR3 contains 12 residues. Trimming cost V 2 bases and J 3 bases, with 3 bases left between them. Germline CDR1 and CDR2: SGHVS and FQNEAQ. The CDR3 reads CASSLITDTQYF. CDR3 DNA: TGTGCCAGCAGCTTAATAACAGATACGCAGTATTTT.

This rearrangement joins TRBV4-3 to TRBJ2-7; D not certain. Trimming removed 2 bases at V and 0 bases at J, with 11 bases between. Germline CDR1 reads LGHNA; CDR2 reads YSLEER. CDR3 size: 15 residues. In DNA form, the CDR3 reads TGCGCCAGCAGCCAATACTTCAAAGGCTCCTACGAGCAGTACTTC. It translates to CASSQYFKGSYEQYF.

The chain carries TRBV6-5 and TRBJ1-2; TRBD1 agrees at 8 bases. V shed 2 bases and J 6 bases; nucleotides not matched to a gene: 5. CDR1 and CDR2 (germline): MNHEY, SVGAGI. The CDR3 covers 14 residues. The CDR3 protein is CASSYIGQGDGYTF. The CDR3 DNA follows: TGTGCCAGCAGTTACATCGGACAGGGCGATGGCTACACCTTC.

The rearrangement uses TRBV4-3 and TRBJ2-7; maybe TRBD1 (5 bases). V was shortened by 0 bases and J by 2 bases, with 11 bases between the two germline ends. This CDR3 has 15 residues. Germline-derived CDR1 and CDR2 are LGHNA and YSLEER. The CDR3 DNA sequence: TGCGCCAGCAGCCAAGATTTAAGCAGGGCCTACGAGCAGTACTTC. Its protein is CASSQDLSRAYEQYF.

This chain connects TRBV7-8 to TRBJ2-7; D unclear. The CDR3 spans 14 residues. Looked up from germline, CDR1 is SGHVS and CDR2 is FQNEAQ. The V end was cut by 3 bases, the J end by 6 bases, with 15 bases between. The CDR3 loop is CASSFGELLFEQYF. CDR3 coding DNA: TGTGCCAGCAGCTTCGGTGAGCTCCTCTTCGAGCAGTACTTC. Drawing the rest from reference TRBV7-8 and TRBJ2-7, the complete variable domain is GAGVSQSPRYKVAKRGQDVALRCDPISGHVSLFWYQQALGQGPEFLTYFQNEAQLDKSGLPSDRFFAERPEGSVSTLKIQRTQQEDSAVYLCASSFGELLFEQYFGPGTRLTVT.

The chain couples TRBV2 to TRBJ2-6; a possible D gene is TRBD1 (6 bases). The CDR3 has 17 amino acids. The germline gives CDR1 SNHLY, CDR2 FYNNEI. The V gene lost 5 bases and the J gene lost 0 bases, with 14 bases spanning the gap. For the CDR3, the DNA is TGTGCCAGCAGTACAGGGACGGCTAGCTCTGGGGCCAACGTCCTGACTTTC. This encodes CASSTGTASSGANVLTF.

The chain is built from TRBV9 and TRBJ2-5, with a possible D match to TRBD2 (7 bases). Trimming pared 0 bases from V and 1 base from J, leaving 13 bases between. The CDR3 extends over 16 amino acids. Germline values: CDR1 SGDLS, CDR2 YYNGEE. CDR3: CASSVGGGTFQETQYF. Here the CDR3 DNA reads TGTGCCAGCAGCGTAGGCGGGGGCACCTTCCAAGAGACCCAGTACTTC. Full variable domain (remainder filled in from reference TRBV9 and TRBJ2-5): DSGVTQTPKHLITATGQRVTLRCSPRSGDLSVYWYQQSLDQGLQFLIQYYNGEERAKGNILERFSAQQFPDLHSELNLSSLELGDSALYFCASSVGGGTFQETQYFGPGTRLLVL.

The chain uses TRBV11-2 and TRBJ2-1; D is undetermined. The germline V gene has CDR1 SGHAT and CDR2 FQNNGV. CDR3 size: 15 residues. The V end was cut by 1 base, the J end by 5 bases, with 12 bases between. CDR3 bases: TGTGCCAGCAGCTTAGGGGTAGTCCTCGACAATGAGCAGTTCTTC. Translation gives CASSLGVVLDNEQFF.

The rearrangement joins TRBV6-5 to TRBJ2-1; D remains ambiguous. Germline CDR1 MNHEY, CDR2 SVGAGI. The CDR3 is 14 amino acids. The germline V and J ends were trimmed by 0 bases and 4 bases, with 7 bases remaining between them. This CDR3 is CASSYSSGYNEQFF. In DNA, the CDR3 is TGTGCCAGCAGTTACTCGAGTGGTTACAATGAGCAGTTCTTC.

This clone was counted only a few times. The chain is built from TRBV6-1 and TRBJ1-3; D ambiguous. Trimming left V 10 bases short and J 4 bases short, with 14 bases between. From germline, CDR1 is MNHNS and CDR2 SASEGT. There are 13 residues in the CDR3. CDR3 protein: CATSSLGGNTIYF. The CDR3 nucleotides are TGTGCCACCTCTTCTCTGGGAGGAAACACCATATATTTT.

The rearrangement links TRBV12-5 to TRBJ2-2; 8 bases fit TRBD1. The CDR3 has 16 residues. In germline, CDR1 is LGHNT, CDR2 FRNRAP. With 4 bases clipped from V and 3 bases from J, the junction kept 7 bases outside the gene matches. CDR3 nucleotide sequence: TGTGCTAGTGGTTCTCTGACAGGGGTTGACACCGGGGAGCTGTTTTTT. The encoded protein is CASGSLTGVDTGELFF. Looking up the rest from reference TRBV12-5 and TRBJ2-2 gives the full variable domain: DARVTQTPRHKVTEMGQEVTMRCQPILGHNTVFWYRQTMMQGLELLAYFRNRAPLDDSGMPKDRFSAEMPDATLATLKIQPSEPRDSAVYFCASGSLTGVDTGELFFGEGSRLTVL.

This clone appeared a few times. The chain is built from TRBV19 and TRBJ2-7; 8 bases map to TRBD1. This CDR3 spans 15 amino acids. Trimming took 4 bases from V and 0 from J; bases not matched to a gene: 5. Germline V gene lookup returns CDR1 LNHDA and CDR2 SQIVND (reference sequence). The CDR3 DNA is TGTGCCAGTAGTACCCGGGACAGGAGCTCCTACGAGCAGTACTTC. Amino acid sequence: CASSTRDRSSYEQYF.

This chain connects TRBV6-5 to TRBJ1-5; TRBD1 matches 7 bases. The CDR3 loop spans 15 amino acids. V shed 6 bases and J 1 base; nucleotides not matched to a gene: 6. Germline loops: CDR1 MNHEY, CDR2 SVGAGI. CDR3 sequence reads: CASRRTGGSNQPQHF. In DNA form, the CDR3 reads TGTGCCAGCAGACGGACAGGCGGGAGCAATCAGCCCCAGCATTTT.

This sequence joins TRBV5-1 and TRBJ2-1, with 9 bases lining up with TRBD2. The CDR3 totals 16 residues. The ends lost 4 bases at V and 9 bases at J; junction bases unmatched: 14. The V gene's germline CDR1 is SGHRS and CDR2 YFSETQ. CDR3 loop: CASSLVPAGGPGEQFF. The CDR3 nucleotides are TGCGCCAGCAGCCTCGTCCCCGCGGGGGGGCCGGGTGAGCAGTTCTTC. The entire variable domain, with the rest obtained from reference TRBV5-1 and TRBJ2-1, is as follows: KAGVTQTPRYLIKTRGQQVTLSCSPISGHRSVSWYQQTPGQGLQFLFEYFSETQRNKGNFPGRFSGRQFSNSRSEMNVSTLELGDSALYLCASSLVPAGGPGEQFFGPGTRLTVL.

The chain uses TRBV5-7 and TRBJ1-5, with 7 bases aligning to TRBD1. TRBV5-7 is filed as an ORF, its function uncertain. Trimming took 2 bases from V and 4 from J; bases not matched to a gene: 6. The CDR3 length is 15 residues. As DNA, the CDR3 is TGTGCCAGCAGCTTAAGGACAGGAGGGAATCAGCCCCAGCATTTT. This sequence encodes CASSLRTGGNQPQHF.

The genes are TRBV11-3 and TRBJ1-6; no clear D gene. Germline V gene data show CDR1 as SGHNT and CDR2 as YENEEA. Trimming shortened V by 0 bases and J by 10 bases, and 7 bases separated the two germline ends. The CDR3 is 13 residues long. The CDR3 coding sequence is TGTGCCAGCAGCTTAGATTCCCGGTCACCCCTCCACTTT. Its protein product is CASSLDSRSPLHF.